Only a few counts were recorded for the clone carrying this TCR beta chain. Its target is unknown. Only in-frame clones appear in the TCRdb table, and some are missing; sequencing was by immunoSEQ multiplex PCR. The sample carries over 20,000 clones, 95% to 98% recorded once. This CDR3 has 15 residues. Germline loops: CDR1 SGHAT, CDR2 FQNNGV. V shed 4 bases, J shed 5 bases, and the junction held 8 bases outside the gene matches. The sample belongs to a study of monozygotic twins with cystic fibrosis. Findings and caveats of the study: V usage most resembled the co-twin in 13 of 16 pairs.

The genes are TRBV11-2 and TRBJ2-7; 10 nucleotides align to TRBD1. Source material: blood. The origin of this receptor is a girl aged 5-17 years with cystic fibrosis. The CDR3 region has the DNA TGTGCCAGCAGCTCGTCCGGGACAGGGGCTAACGAGCAGTACTTC. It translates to CASSSSGTGANEQYF.